These 26 T cell receptor beta chains came from one sample sequenced in a study of shared clonotypes between healthy human individuals. Here immunoSEQ multiplex PCR was the method, and the copy in TCRdb shows in-frame clones only, minus some. This sample has roughly 1,500,000 clones, with roughly 98.5% found just once. Specimen: naive CD4+ T cells sorted from blood. Indicated subset: CD45RA+ positively selected. Receptors were obtained from a man aged 25 to 45 in good health.

This clone has a single count. The same CDR3 is also encoded by other DNA sequences in this sample. The V call is TRBV18, the J call TRBJ1-5; TRBD1 agrees at 9 bases. Germline V gene data show CDR1 as KGHSH and CDR2 as LQKENI. The V segment lost 2 bases and the J segment 4 bases; nucleotides outside the gene matches: 6. The CDR3 sequence is 16 residues long. The chain's CDR3 is CASSPLGQGSNQPQHF. The DNA of the CDR3 is TGTGCCAGCTCACCATTGGGACAGGGCAGTAATCAGCCCCAGCATTTT.

V is TRBV5-1 and J is TRBJ2-2; D call uncertain. The CDR3 has 14 amino acids. The germline V and J ends were trimmed by 2 bases and 5 bases, with 10 bases remaining between them. Germline V gene lookup returns CDR1 SGHRS and CDR2 YFSETQ. Here the CDR3 reads CASSFLWGTGELFF. The CDR3 nucleotides are TGCGCCAGCAGCTTCTTATGGGGAACCGGGGAGCTGTTTTTT.

This chain uses TRBV9 with TRBJ2-2; D may be TRBD1 or TRBD2 (5 bases each). Per the germline V gene, CDR1 is SGDLS and CDR2 is YYNGEE. Trimming removed 6 bases from V and 6 bases from J, with 15 bases in between. The CDR3 sequence is 14 residues long. CDR3 in DNA: TGTGCCAGCACCGGGACGGGGTTGTCCGGGGAGCTGTTTTTT. Its protein product is CASTGTGLSGELFF.

The rearrangement links TRBV29-1 to TRBJ2-5; D is possibly TRBD1 (6 bases). This CDR3 has 12 residues. The V gene lost 5 bases and the J gene lost 4 bases, with 11 bases spanning the gap. The V gene's germline CDR1 is SQVTM and CDR2 ANQGSEA. The chain's CDR3 is CSVRGRGETQYF. CDR3 DNA sequence: TGCAGCGTTAGAGGCAGGGGAGAGACCCAGTACTTC.

The chain uses TRBV6-5 and TRBJ2-1, with 7 bases lining up with TRBD2. The germline V gene has CDR1 MNHEY and CDR2 SVGAGI. Germline trimming cut 4 bases from V and 4 bases from J; bases unmatched to any gene: 4. The CDR3 has 14 amino acids. The CDR3, as DNA: TGTGCCAGCAGTTCCAGCGGGATATACAATGAGCAGTTCTTC. This sequence encodes CASSSSGIYNEQFF.

This chain connects TRBV5-1 to TRBJ2-5; 10 bases are shared with TRBD2. The junction had 8 bases not matched to a gene; V was cut back by 2 bases and J by 1 base. Per the germline V gene, CDR1 is SGHRS and CDR2 is YFSETQ. This CDR3 spans 17 amino acids. The CDR3 DNA sequence: TGCGCCAGCAGCTTAGGGGTAGCGGGAGGACTCCAAGAGACCCAGTACTTC. Amino acids: CASSLGVAGGLQETQYF.

V and J are TRBV5-1 and TRBJ1-4, with D maybe TRBD1 (6 bases). CDR1 and CDR2 (germline): SGHRS, YFSETQ. V was cut by 4 bases and J by 4 bases, with 17 bases left in between. CDR3 size: 16 residues. Here the CDR3 DNA reads TGCGCCAGCAGCGAAGGACAGACTAACCTTAATGAAAAACTGTTTTTT. It codes for CASSEGQTNLNEKLFF.

The V and J genes are TRBV19 and TRBJ2-3, with D possibly TRBD2 on 6 matching bases. Germline V gives CDR1 LNHDA, CDR2 SQIVND (reference sequence). V lost 6 bases, J lost 2 bases, and 15 bases lay in between. The CDR3 has 15 amino acids. CDR3 DNA: TGTGCCAGTAGGACCAGCGGGCCCTACACAGATACGCAGTATTTT. Amino acid sequence: CASRTSGPYTDTQYF.

V is TRBV7-3 and J is TRBJ2-3, with TRBD2 matching over 15 bases. V lost 5 bases, J lost 3 bases, and 6 bases stayed unmatched. The CDR3 has 17 residues. CDR1 and CDR2 (germline): SGHTA, FQGTGA. CDR3 sequence reads: CASSQTGLAGGTDTQYF. The CDR3, as DNA: TGTGCCAGCAGCCAAACAGGACTAGCGGGAGGGACAGATACGCAGTATTTT.

The CDR3 region is CASSRRQGIREPQHF. CDR3 DNA: TGTGCCAGCTCACGGAGACAGGGAATTCGCGAGCCCCAGCATTTT. The J gene is TRBJ1-5, the V gene TRBV18, with 7 nucleotides matching TRBD1. The CDR3 is 15 residues long. CDR1 and CDR2 from the germline V gene are KGHSH and LQKENI. With V trimmed by 4 bases and J by 8 bases, 11 bases remained unmatched.

This clone was picked up one time. The genes are TRBV7-8 and TRBJ2-7; possibly TRBD1 or TRBD2 for D (5 bases each). The CDR3 consists of 15 residues. Germline assignment: CDR1 SGHVS and CDR2 FQNEAQ. Trimming took 4 bases from V and 4 from J, leaving 17 bases between them. The CDR3, as DNA: TGTGCCAGCAGCTCACCGGGACGGGGCCCATACGAGCAGTACTTC. Its protein product is CASSSPGRGPYEQYF.

This chain uses TRBV6-6 with TRBJ2-7; 10 bases map to TRBD1. The CDR3 is 16 amino acids. V dropped 6 bases and J dropped 5; count of bases not matched to a gene: 13. Per germline, CDR1 MNHNY and CDR2 SVGAGI (reference sequence). CDR3 bases: TGTGCCAGCAGAGGGACAGGGGAAGCGGGAGTCCACGAGCAGTACTTC. Amino acids: CASRGTGEAGVHEQYF.

The V call is TRBV4-3, the J call TRBJ2-2; unclear D gene. V dropped 6 bases and J dropped 0 bases, with 14 bases sitting between them. The CDR3 length is 16 residues. CDR1 and CDR2 (germline): LGHNA, YSLEER. CDR3 loop: CASRPSSGANTGELFF. The CDR3 coding sequence is TGCGCCAGCAGACCCTCCTCGGGCGCGAACACCGGGGAGCTGTTTTTT.

DNA of the CDR3: TGTGCCAGTAGTGTGACAGTTTCCGGGGAGCTGTTTTTT. Amino acids: CASSVTVSGELFF. The chain joins TRBV19 to TRBJ2-2; D possibly corresponds to TRBD1 (5 bases). Per germline, CDR1 LNHDA and CDR2 SQIVND (reference sequence). Deletions cut 5 bases from V and 6 bases from J, with 10 bases between. CDR3 length: 13 amino acids.

The rearrangement links TRBV27 to TRBJ2-3; D may be TRBD1 or TRBD2 (5 bases each). Germline V gene sequence: CDR1 MNHEY, CDR2 SMNVEV (reference sequence). The CDR3 sequence is 17 residues long. Trimming stripped 7 bases from V and 1 base from J, with 21 bases between. CDR3 DNA sequence: TGTGCCAGCACCCCATTTTCCGGGACGTCCCGCACAGATACGCAGTATTTT. Translation gives CASTPFSGTSRTDTQYF.

The rearrangement uses TRBV4-3 and TRBJ1-3, with 7 bases fitting TRBD1. V was pared by 0 bases and J by 2 bases, with 13 bases of the junction left unmatched. CDR3 length: 19 amino acids. Germline loops: CDR1 LGHNA, CDR2 YSLEER. Here the CDR3 DNA reads TGCGCCAGCAGCCAAGAGATCCATAAACGGGACAGTCCTGGAAACACCATATATTTT. Translating it yields CASSQEIHKRDSPGNTIYF.

The chain combines TRBV7-9 with TRBJ2-1; possibly TRBD1 for D (6 bases). From germline, CDR1 is SEHNR and CDR2 FQNEAQ (reference sequence). This CDR3 has 14 residues. The germline V and J ends were trimmed by 6 bases and 2 bases, with 11 bases remaining between them. The DNA for the CDR3 is TGTGCCAGCAGTGACCGGGACACCTACAATGAGCAGTTCTTC. Protein product: CASSDRDTYNEQFF.

The chain carries TRBV2 and TRBJ1-2, with 12 positions matching TRBD1. CDR3 size: 14 residues. J gave up 5 bases and V 6 bases, and 4 bases lay outside the gene matches. The germline V gene has CDR1 SNHLY and CDR2 FYNNEI. The CDR3 sequence is CASSGTGGGYGYTF. The CDR3 region has the DNA TGTGCCAGCAGCGGGACAGGGGGCGGGTATGGCTACACCTTC.

The chain joins TRBV10-1 to TRBJ1-1, with a possible D match to TRBD1 (5 bases). V lost 6 bases and J lost 0, with 23 bases in between. Per the germline V gene, CDR1 is WNHNN and CDR2 is SYGVQD (reference sequence). The CDR3 contains 18 residues. The CDR3 protein is CASSGKRDLPLMNTEAFF. The CDR3 DNA reads as TGCGCCAGCAGCGGAAAACGGGACCTGCCACTAATGAACACTGAAGCTTTCTTT.

This rearrangement joins TRBV11-3 to TRBJ2-7, with D perhaps matching TRBD2 (5 bases). CDR1 is SGHNT and CDR2 is YENEEA in the germline V gene. The CDR3 is 12 residues long. V lost 0 bases to trimming and J lost 5 bases, with 5 bases between them. The CDR3 DNA reads as TGTGCCAGCAGCTTAGACGGGGACGAGCAGTACTTC. Encoded protein: CASSLDGDEQYF.

The chain links TRBV5-1 to TRBJ2-1; D gene ambiguous. The germline V gene has CDR1 SGHRS and CDR2 YFSETQ. This CDR3 has 15 residues. With 4 bases removed from V and 0 bases from J, the gap between germline ends came to 11 bases. This CDR3 reads CASSKAESSYNEQFF. The CDR3 DNA reads TGCGCCAGCAGCAAGGCGGAGAGCTCCTACAATGAGCAGTTCTTC. Supplemented by reference TRBV5-1 and TRBJ2-1, the full variable domain reads KAGVTQTPRYLIKTRGQQVTLSCSPISGHRSVSWYQQTPGQGLQFLFEYFSETQRNKGNFPGRFSGRQFSNSRSEMNVSTLELGDSALYLCASSKAESSYNEQFFGPGTRLTVL.

As for this clone: At one boundary the junction diverges from the germline segment, which might be a read error. The CDR3 sequence is CASSLARALVHEQYF. The CDR3 DNA reads as TGTGCCAGCAGCCTAGCCCGTGCTCTCGTCCACGAGCAGTACTTC. The chain is built from TRBV7-9 and TRBJ2-7; maybe TRBD2 (5 bases). The germline CDR1 and CDR2 sequences are SEHNR and FQNEAQ (reference sequence). The CDR3 sequence is 15 residues long.

The V gene is TRBV28, the J gene TRBJ1-1, with D uncertain. Germline V gene data show CDR1 as MDHEN and CDR2 as SYDVKM. The V gene lost 6 bases and the J gene lost 10 bases, with 15 bases spanning the gap. The CDR3 totals 12 residues. The CDR3 nucleotides read TGTGCCAGCAGCCATCACCCCTCTGGAGCTTTCTTT. Translation: CASSHHPSGAFF.

The rearrangement links TRBV6-6 to TRBJ1-3; maybe TRBD1 (5 bases). The CDR3 has 13 amino acids. Per the germline V gene, CDR1 is MNHNY and CDR2 is SVGAGI (reference sequence). V shed 10 bases and J shed 3 bases, with 13 bases lying between them. The CDR3 loop is CATGGVVGNTIYF. CDR3 DNA: TGTGCCACCGGAGGGGTGGTTGGAAACACCATATATTTT.

The DNA for the CDR3 is TGTGCCAGCAGCCCCGGACTAGCGGGACCCTACGAGCAGTACTTC. It is translated as CASSPGLAGPYEQYF. The chain couples TRBV7-3 to TRBJ2-7, with 12 positions matching TRBD2. The CDR3 runs to 15 residues. CDR1 and CDR2 (germline): SGHTA, FQGTGA. J was trimmed by 2 bases and V by 5 bases; bases with no gene match: 4.

The gene calls are TRBV20-1 and TRBJ1-2; D is possibly TRBD1 (5 bases). Deletions cut 8 bases from V and 7 bases from J, with 11 bases between. Germline CDR1 reads DFQATT; CDR2 reads SNEGSKA (reference sequence). The CDR3 covers 10 residues. The CDR3 DNA is TGCAGTTGGTACGGGGCTGGCTACACCTTC. Translation gives CSWYGAGYTF.